The 10 T cell receptor beta chains below all came from one sample that was sequenced in a study of T-cell reconstitution after alpha-beta-depleted transplantation in children. This sample's TCRbeta library carried unique molecular identifier barcodes. MiXCR, run by TCRdb on the PCR reads, gives a single entry per CDR3 protein. The table has about 610,000 distinct CDR3 sequences, under 12% seen once; the top ten hold less than 4.5%. The sequenced sample was PBMCs from the stem cell graft donor, obtained from the stem cell graft. All receptors derive from a human donor who donated a stem cell graft to a child with acute myeloid leukemia.

This clonotype was picked up many times. The chain recombines TRBV18 with TRBJ2-1; TRBD1 matches at 9 bases. The CDR3 loop spans 15 amino acids. J gave up 6 bases and V 6 bases, and 9 bases lay outside the gene matches. Per germline, CDR1 KGHSH and CDR2 LQKENI. This CDR3 is CASSSGTGSSNEQFF. As DNA, the CDR3 is TGTGCCAGCTCCTCCGGGACAGGGTCGTCCAATGAGCAGTTCTTC.

This clonotype showed up many times. The chain joins TRBV12-3 or TRBV12-4 to TRBJ2-1; D might be TRBD2 (5 bases). V lost 1 base, J lost 10 bases, and 14 bases lay in between. The CDR3 totals 14 residues. The CDR3 DNA reads as TGTGCCAGCAGTTTAGGGGTAGCGCCTGGGGAGCAGTTCTTC. Its translation is CASSLGVAPGEQFF.

In this sample, this clonotype turned up many times. The V gene is TRBV28, the J gene TRBJ2-3, with D possibly being TRBD1 (6 bases). V was shortened by 4 bases and J by 5 bases, with 16 bases between the two germline ends. The germline V gene has CDR1 MDHEN and CDR2 SYDVKM. The CDR3 is made up of 15 amino acids. DNA of the CDR3: TGTGCCAGCAGTTCCGCGTCCCAACAGGGAGATACGCAGTATTTT. Encoded protein: CASSSASQQGDTQYF.

This clonotype showed up many times. The DNA of the CDR3 is TGTGCCAGCAGCCAAGAACGTCTAGCGGTCACAGATACGCAGTATTTT. Encoded protein: CASSQERLAVTDTQYF. The chain recombines TRBV4-2 with TRBJ2-3; 7 nucleotides line up with TRBD2. The CDR3 has 16 amino acids. The J segment lost 2 bases and the V segment lost 0 bases, leaving 5 bases of the junction unmatched. CDR1 and CDR2 (germline): LGHNA, YNFKEQ.

This clonotype has at least ten counts. This chain links TRBV7-2 with TRBJ2-3, with 11 bases fitting TRBD2. V dropped 5 bases and J dropped 2; count of bases not matched to a gene: 6. CDR1 is SGHTA, CDR2 FQGNSA, per germline. This CDR3 comprises 16 residues. The CDR3 coding sequence is TGTGCCAGCAGCACTACTAGCGGGGGATCCACAGATACGCAGTATTTT. It yields the protein CASSTTSGGSTDTQYF.

The V gene is TRBV5-5, the J gene TRBJ2-6; D ambiguous. Germline V gene sequence: CDR1 SGHKS, CDR2 YYEKEE (reference sequence). Trimming pared 4 bases from V and 0 bases from J, leaving 11 bases between. This CDR3 contains 16 residues. The CDR3 bases are TGTGCCAGCAGCGCCCTCGCCTTCTCTGGGGCCAACGTCCTGACTTTC. The encoded protein is CASSALAFSGANVLTF.

This sequence joins TRBV12-3 or TRBV12-4 and TRBJ2-5, with 10 bases fitting TRBD2. With 7 bases clipped from V and 5 bases from J, the junction kept 4 bases outside the gene matches. The CDR3 extends over 13 amino acids. CDR3 nucleotide sequence: TGTGCCAGCAAGCTAGCGGGAGTGGAGACCCAGTACTTC. Translating it yields CASKLAGVETQYF.

The chain combines TRBV6-2 or TRBV6-3 with TRBJ1-5; 10 bases line up with TRBD1. V shed 2 bases, J shed 1 base, and the junction held 8 bases outside the gene matches. This CDR3 is built from 18 residues. CDR1 is MNHEY, CDR2 SVGEGT, per germline. The DNA of the CDR3 is TGTGCCAGCAGTTACACGGGACAGGGGCGGGGAAGCAATCAGCCCCAGCATTTT. Translated: CASSYTGQGRGSNQPQHF.

The chain employs TRBV5-6 and TRBJ2-3; either TRBD1 or TRBD2 may fit D (5 bases each). The CDR3 is 15 amino acids. Trimming removed 4 bases at V and 4 bases at J, with 16 bases between. Germline CDR1 SGHDT, CDR2 YYEEEE. CDR3 in amino acids: CASSETRGPPDTQYF. The CDR3 DNA follows: TGTGCCAGCAGCGAGACGAGGGGCCCTCCAGATACGCAGTATTTT.

V is TRBV20-1 and J is TRBJ2-1, with 11 bases aligning to TRBD1. CDR3 length equals 19 residues. Losses at the gene ends were 3 bases for V and 4 bases for J; bases not matched to a gene: 17. Germline V gives CDR1 DFQATT, CDR2 SNEGSKA (reference sequence). The CDR3 coding sequence is TGCAGTGCTAGGAGAGGGACAGGGGGAGTAAGGGGGAGGTACAATGAGCAGTTCTTC. The encoded protein is CSARRGTGGVRGRYNEQFF.